This T cell receptor beta chain was sequenced during a study of T-cell memory formation after mild COVID-19. Study overall: The TCR clusters were mostly specific to one donor.

On this clonotype itself: Its antigen remains unidentified.

The V and J ends lost 3 bases and 3 bases respectively, with 7 bases between them. CDR3 length equals 13 residues. In germline, CDR1 is KGHDR, CDR2 SFDVKD. TCRdb fed the 5' RACE reads into MiXCR, producing one record per CDR3 protein. Counted here are approximately 410,000 distinct CDR3 sequences, more than 20% occurring once; the ten biggest clones make up around 13%. Findings and caveats of the study: Some SARS-CoV-2-responding clones were already detected in memory before infection. Second-wave clones with a day 37 peak had unconfirmed SARS-CoV-2 specificity.

J is TRBJ2-5 and V is TRBV24-1; no clear D. The sequence was collected from an adult woman who had mild COVID-19 (a few samples of this study predate the infection). Cell type and time point are not known. What was sequenced was PBMCs or a T cell subset sorted from them (not recorded which). CDR3 region: CATSDPPKETQYF. The CDR3 DNA is TGTGCCACCAGTGATCCTCCGAAAGAGACCCAGTACTTC.